This T cell receptor beta chain was found in a study of cytomegalovirus exposure and HLA in healthy donors. Study-wide points: In a later analysis, V- and J-gene trimming of beta chains associated with a DCLRE1C missense variant, replicated independently. Reports state that TCR beta sequences accurately predicted most subjects' HLA-A and HLA-B alleles. According to a later analysis, donors in an Asian-associated ancestry cluster reportedly had fewer N-insertions than the roughly 660-donor mean.

In this sample, this clone turned up once. Antigen unknown. The primer mix had 60 Vbeta and 13 Jbeta primers. Measured with immunoSEQ multiplex PCR; TCRdb has only the in-frame clones, and not every one. The table records about 120,000 clones, approximately 81% of them present only once. Healthy donors of bone marrow made up the group. This CDR3 is 15 amino acids long. The origin of this receptor is a woman aged 25 to 45 in good health and CMV-seronegative. Sequenced: PBMCs. The rearrangement uses TRBV21-1 and TRBJ1-5; the table's D call, TRBD1, has no DNA check behind it. TRBV21-1 constitutes a pseudogene. The CDR3 DNA reads TGTGCCAGCATCCACCCGGGACAGGGATGTCAGCCCCAGCATTTT. Protein: CASIHPGQGCQPQHF.